The TCR beta chain under discussion was sequenced for a study of CD8 T cells in ankylosing spondylitis. Findings and limits, study-wide: What appeared characteristic of ankylosing spondylitis blood was a TCR beta motif of eight or nine highly homologous variants. Matched synovial fluid from ankylosing spondylitis patients was reported to be enriched for disease-linked clones.

CDR3 length equals 14 residues. Trimming stripped 5 bases from V and 3 bases from J, with 13 bases between. With regard to this clonotype: Its antigen is as yet unknown.

With molecular barcodes, quantitative 5'-RACE was used to make the TCR beta libraries. TCRdb ran MiXCR on the 5' RACE reads and lists one entry per CDR3 protein. The sample comprises approximately 400,000 distinct CDR3 sequences, more than 15% of which are singletons, and just over 1% rests with the top ten. Source material: blood, either unsorted or a sorted T cell fraction (not recorded which). This sequence joins TRBV12-3 or TRBV12-4 and TRBJ1-1; D is perhaps TRBD1 (6 bases). The TCR sequence derives from a male donor with ankylosing spondylitis. The CDR3 DNA reads TGTGCCAGCAGTGAACACGAGGGGGACACTGAAGCTTTCTTT. As protein: CASSEHEGDTEAFF.